The T cell receptor (beta chain) under discussion was sequenced for a study of blood T cells in healthy people across ages. Primers used in a second PCR of about 6 to 12 cycles were a sample-barcoded 5' primer and a J-beta primer mix. TCRdb used MiXCR to reprocess the 5' RACE reads, holding one entry per CDR3 protein. Of about 560,000 distinct CDR3 sequences in the sample, about a quarter were seen once. CDR3 length equals 13 residues. The V end was cut by 5 bases, the J end by 0 bases, with 5 bases between. CDR1 and CDR2 from the germline V gene are MNHEY and SVGEGT. This clonotype was picked up a small number of times. These same records also appear under a second study, on T cells of mothers and their children. That work contributes: At 1.5 ug per 15 ul, all of the extracted RNA went into cDNA synthesis.

The clonotype was recovered from a boy aged 2 to 9 in good health. Sequenced: blood. The chain joins TRBV6-2 or TRBV6-3 to TRBJ2-1; D uncertain. CDR3 residues: CASSTHSYNEQFF. The CDR3 DNA sequence: TGTGCCAGCAGTACCCACTCCTACAATGAGCAGTTCTTC.